A single sample gave rise to the 5 T cell receptor beta chains below, sequenced in a study of T cell changes during pregnancy in multiple sclerosis. The method was immunoSEQ multiplex PCR; TCRdb's version includes in-frame clones alone and lacks a portion of them. The data hold 50,000 to 65,000 clones, with approximately 90% observed a single time. This sample comprised peripheral blood, obtained after pregnancy. All receptors come from a female donor with multiple sclerosis, enrolled in a pregnancy study.

This clone has a single count. The DNA of the CDR3 is TGTGCCAGCAGTTACTCGAGGCGATCACCCCTCCACTTT. Its translation: CASSYSRRSPLHF. This sequence joins TRBV6-5 and TRBJ1-6; D call uncertain. The V and J ends lost 0 bases and 10 bases respectively, with 7 bases between them. Germline V lookup: CDR1 MNHEY, CDR2 SVGAGI. The CDR3 extends over 13 amino acids.

This chain uses TRBV5-1 with TRBJ2-3, with 7 bases that match TRBD1. This CDR3 is 14 amino acids long. From germline, CDR1 is SGHRS and CDR2 YFSETQ. The ends lost 4 bases at V and 3 bases at J; junction bases unmatched: 5. CDR3 sequence (DNA): TGCGCCAGCAGCCGGGACAGCAATACAGATACGCAGTATTTT. Residues: CASSRDSNTDTQYF.

The chain links TRBV2 to TRBJ2-2, with TRBD2 matching 15 bases. CDR3 length: 18 residues. The germline V gene has CDR1 SNHLY and CDR2 FYNNEI. V was clipped by 6 bases and J by 7 bases; unmatched bases: 12. The CDR3 DNA sequence: TGTGCCAGCAGGGGACACACCTGGACTAGCGGGGGGGTCGGGGAGCTGTTTTTT. It encodes CASRGHTWTSGGVGELFF.

The chain carries TRBV7-9 and TRBJ2-5; the D gene is possibly TRBD1 (6 bases). Trimming left V 1 base short and J 7 bases short, with 13 bases between. The germline V gene encodes CDR1 SEHNR and CDR2 FQNEAQ (reference sequence). The CDR3 has 14 amino acids. The CDR3 sequence: CASSLGTASATQYF. In DNA, the CDR3 is TGTGCCAGCAGCTTAGGGACAGCCTCCGCGACCCAGTACTTC.

This chain connects TRBV5-4 to TRBJ2-2; 9 bases are shared with TRBD1. Looked up from germline, CDR1 is SGHNT and CDR2 is YYREEE (reference sequence). The CDR3 covers 17 residues. After removal of 4 bases from V and 5 bases from J, the junction contained 12 bases not matched to a gene. The CDR3 nucleotides read TGTGCCAGCAGCCCCCACCCCCCGGGACAGGGTACCGGGGAGCTGTTTTTT. This translates into CASSPHPPGQGTGELFF.